What follows are 9 T cell receptor beta chains derived from one specimen sequenced in a study of T-cell reconstitution after alpha-beta-depleted transplantation in children. Preparing the TCRbeta library involved the use of unique molecular identifiers. One entry per CDR3 protein results from TCRdb running MiXCR on the PCR reads. The table includes roughly 790,000 distinct CDR3 sequences, around 15% detected once. Sequenced material: PBMCs, mostly from graft donor cells, taken 360 days after TCRalphabeta/CD19-depleted stem cell transplant. The origin of the receptors is a male patient between 10 and 17 years old who had a stem cell transplant for acute lymphoblastic leukemia, so the T cells may come from the graft donor.

In its sample, this clonotype was seen a few times. The CDR3 loop reads CSLESNRYGYTF. As DNA, the CDR3 is TGCAGCTTAGAATCGAATCGCTATGGCTACACCTTC. This chain connects TRBV29-1 to TRBJ1-2; no definite D call. The CDR3 runs to 12 residues. The V end lost 8 bases, the J end lost 4 bases, and 14 bases lay between the germline ends. Germline CDR1 SQVTM, CDR2 ANQGSEA. Full variable domain (remainder filled in from reference TRBV29-1 and TRBJ1-2): SAVISQKPSRDICQRGTSLTIQCQVDSQVTMMFWYRQQPGQSLTLIATANQGSEATYESGFVIDKFPISRPNLTFSTLTVSNMSPEDSSIYLCSLESNRYGYTFGSGTRLTVV.

This rearrangement joins TRBV15 to TRBJ1-1, with D perhaps matching TRBD1 (5 bases). V was shortened by 3 bases and J by 1 base, with 15 bases between the two germline ends. The CDR3 extends over 16 amino acids. Per the germline V gene, CDR1 is LNHNV and CDR2 is YYDKDF (reference sequence). CDR3 protein: CATSRAVGRWNTEAFF. Written as DNA, the CDR3 is TGTGCCACCAGCAGGGCGGTGGGGCGCTGGAACACTGAAGCTTTCTTT.

In regard to this clonotype: At one of its ends the junction is not consistent with the germline gene, which may arise from a read error. The chain is built from TRBV7-2 and TRBJ2-5; weak D call: TRBD2 (6 bases). This CDR3 has 15 amino acids. Germline V gene data show CDR1 as SGHTA and CDR2 as FQGNSA. The CDR3 loop reads CASSFGLPRQEAQYF. Written as DNA, the CDR3 is TGTGCCAGCAGCTTCGGACTACCGCGGCAAGAGGCCCAGTACTTC.

CDR3 in DNA: TGTGCCAGCAGCCCCCGGGTCTCCACAGATACGCAGTATTTT. This encodes CASSPRVSTDTQYF. This rearrangement joins TRBV14 to TRBJ2-3; D gene ambiguous. CDR3 length: 14 amino acids. CDR1 and CDR2 (germline): SGHDN, FVKESK. V lost 4 bases to trimming and J lost 2 bases, with 10 bases between them.

The chain uses TRBV9 and TRBJ2-3, with D perhaps TRBD2 (6 bases). The CDR3 has 15 amino acids. The V gene lost 6 bases and the J gene lost 0 bases, with 14 bases spanning the gap. CDR1 is SGDLS, CDR2 YYNGEE, per germline. DNA for the CDR3: TGTGCCAGCACTAGGTGGGGGGAGAGCACAGATACGCAGTATTTT. This sequence encodes CASTRWGESTDTQYF.

The rearrangement links TRBV20-1 to TRBJ2-3, with 10 bases matching TRBD1. CDR1 DFQATT and CDR2 SNEGSKA come from the germline V gene (reference sequence). The CDR3 has 18 amino acids. Trimming cost V 3 bases and J 6 bases; bases outside gene matches: 18. CDR3 bases: TGCAGTGCTAGCCCCCCCTTTTTGGACAGGGGGACCCCGGATACGCAGTATTTT. Residues: CSASPPFLDRGTPDTQYF.

In this sample, this clonotype turned up a few times. The CDR3 here is CASTYRADTGELFF. The DNA of the CDR3 is TGTGCCAGCACGTACAGGGCCGACACCGGGGAGCTGTTTTTT. The chain carries TRBV12-3 or TRBV12-4 and TRBJ2-2, with D tentatively TRBD1 (6 bases). The CDR3 covers 14 residues. Trimming took 7 bases from V and 3 from J, leaving 12 bases between them.

This chain uses TRBV10-3 with TRBJ2-7; D is ambiguous. The CDR3 is 14 amino acids. V lost 3 bases to trimming and J lost 7 bases, with 16 bases between them. Germline V lookup: CDR1 ENHRY, CDR2 SYGVKD. In DNA form, the CDR3 reads TGTGCCATCAGTGAAAGGGCGGAGACTGGGGAGCAGTACTTC. Its protein is CAISERAETGEQYF.

This clonotype was counted only a few times. V is TRBV3-1 and J is TRBJ2-7; D call uncertain. Germline lookup yields CDR1 LGHDT and CDR2 YNNKEL (reference sequence). Trimming pared 0 bases from V and 3 bases from J, leaving 12 bases between. This CDR3 comprises 15 residues. The CDR3: CASSQESAIRYEQYF. CDR3 coding DNA: TGTGCCAGCAGCCAAGAGTCGGCTATCCGCTACGAGCAGTACTTC.